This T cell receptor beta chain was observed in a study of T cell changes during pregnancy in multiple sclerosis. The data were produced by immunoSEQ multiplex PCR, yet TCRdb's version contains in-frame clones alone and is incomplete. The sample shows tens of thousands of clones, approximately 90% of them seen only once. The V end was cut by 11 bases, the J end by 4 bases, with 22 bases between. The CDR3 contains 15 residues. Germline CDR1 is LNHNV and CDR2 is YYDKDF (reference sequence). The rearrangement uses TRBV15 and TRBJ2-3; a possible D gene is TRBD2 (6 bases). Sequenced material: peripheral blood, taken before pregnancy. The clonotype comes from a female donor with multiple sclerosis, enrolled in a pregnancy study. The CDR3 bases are TGTGCCGCCGCCCCTTGGGGGGAGGAGGCAGATACGCAGTATTTT. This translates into CAAAPWGEEADTQYF.